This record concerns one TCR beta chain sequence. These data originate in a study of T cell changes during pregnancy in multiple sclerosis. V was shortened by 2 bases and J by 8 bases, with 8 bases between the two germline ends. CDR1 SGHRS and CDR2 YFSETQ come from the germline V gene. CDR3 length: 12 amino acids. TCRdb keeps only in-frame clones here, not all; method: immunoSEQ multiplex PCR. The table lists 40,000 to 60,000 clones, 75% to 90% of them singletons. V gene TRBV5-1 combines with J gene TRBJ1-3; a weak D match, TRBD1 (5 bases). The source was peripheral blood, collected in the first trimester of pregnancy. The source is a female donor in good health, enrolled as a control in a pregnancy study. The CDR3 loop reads CASSFQGDTIYF. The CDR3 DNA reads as TGCGCCAGCAGCTTTCAAGGGGACACCATATATTTT.